Detailed here is one T cell receptor beta chain. Antigen specificity is unknown. The record originates from a study of human thymus T cells. Overall study results and limits: Use of V and J genes seemed skewed within the thymic and blood repertoires.

The people who donated were healthy Finnish babies having corrective surgery for congenital heart defects. Only four of the eight donors provided a 0.5-1 mL blood sample. No fixed cell number was used; all available blood leukocytes supplied DNA. This CDR3 has 15 residues. Deletions cut 8 bases from V and 6 bases from J, with 19 bases between. Germline CDR1 is MNHEY and CDR2 is SMNVEV (reference sequence). Method: immunoSEQ multiplex PCR; TCRdb's copy keeps in-frame clones and lacks some. Found here are about 46,000 clones, approximately 95% of them singletons; the top ten hold over 0.15%. The TCR sequence derives from a girl under three years old with a congenital heart defect but otherwise immunologically healthy. The chain carries TRBV27 and TRBJ2-2, with D unresolved. Sequenced input: blood. The CDR3 reads CASRSRSTGSGELFF. The DNA for the CDR3 is TGTGCCAGCCGGAGTCGGTCCACTGGGTCCGGGGAGCTGTTTTTT.